These 16 T cell receptor beta chains were sequenced from one sample in a study of blood T cell repertoires in COVID-19. TCRdb keeps only in-frame clones here, not all; method: immunoSEQ multiplex PCR. The sample has more than 200,000 clones, around 88% seen once. Sequenced sample: peripheral blood. The receptors were sampled from a woman between 25 and 40 years old with COVID-19, enrolled during active disease.

V gene TRBV5-1 combines with J gene TRBJ1-4, with D possibly matching TRBD1 (5 bases). Germline assignment: CDR1 SGHRS and CDR2 YFSETQ. The CDR3 totals 13 residues. V was trimmed by 4 bases and J by 10 bases, leaving 14 bases between them. The CDR3 is CASSPAGESKLFF. The CDR3 nucleotides read TGCGCCAGCAGCCCTGCGGGGGAGTCAAAACTGTTTTTT.

This chain joins TRBV6-1 and TRBJ1-3, with a tentative D call TRBD1 (5 bases). Germline loops: CDR1 MNHNS, CDR2 SASEGT. V was cut by 2 bases and J by 0 bases, with 11 bases left in between. CDR3 length equals 16 residues. The DNA of the CDR3 is TGTGCCAGCAGTGAACAGGGTGAACACTCTGGAAACACCATATATTTT. Its translation is CASSEQGEHSGNTIYF.

V and J are TRBV19 and TRBJ1-1; D is undetermined. V was clipped by 5 bases and J by 1 base, with 8 bases between them. This CDR3 is 13 amino acids long. Germline CDR1 and CDR2: LNHDA and SQIVND (reference sequence). The CDR3 sequence is CASSPLRNTEAFF. CDR3 nucleotides: TGTGCCAGTAGTCCCCTACGGAACACTGAAGCTTTCTTT.

This sequence joins TRBV4-2 and TRBJ1-4; D call uncertain. The germline V and J ends were trimmed by 1 base and 7 bases, with 13 bases remaining between them. The CDR3 extends over 15 amino acids. Germline lookup yields CDR1 LGHNA and CDR2 YNFKEQ. The CDR3 is CASSQALGTGEKLFF. In DNA form, the CDR3 reads TGTGCCAGCAGCCAAGCGTTAGGAACGGGTGAAAAACTGTTTTTT.

The chain uses TRBV4-1 and TRBJ2-1; D may be TRBD1 (5 bases). Trimming cost V 8 bases and J 0 bases, with 11 bases left between them. The CDR3 spans 14 residues. Germline V lookup: CDR1 MGHRA, CDR2 YSYEKL. The chain's CDR3 is CASRPRDSYNEQFF. The CDR3 DNA follows: TGCGCCAGCCGCCCCAGGGACTCCTACAATGAGCAGTTCTTC.

V gene TRBV13 combines with J gene TRBJ1-1, with D perhaps TRBD1 (6 bases). Trimming stripped 6 bases from V and 1 base from J, with 12 bases between. The V gene's germline CDR1 is PRHDT and CDR2 FYEKMQ (reference sequence). There are 14 residues in the CDR3. The CDR3 DNA follows: TGTGCCAGCAGACTCCAGACAGGGAACACTGAAGCTTTCTTT. Encoded protein: CASRLQTGNTEAFF.

This clone was seen just once. This chain uses TRBV9 with TRBJ1-5; D may be TRBD1 (6 bases). Germline CDR1 SGDLS, CDR2 YYNGEE. V gave up 0 bases and J gave up 7 bases, with 14 bases separating them. The CDR3 has 15 residues. CDR3 nucleotide sequence: TGTGCCAGCAGCGTAGCGGGACATCCCGGACAGCCCCAGCATTTT. The encoded protein is CASSVAGHPGQPQHF. Complete variable domain (other parts from reference TRBV9 and TRBJ1-5): DSGVTQTPKHLITATGQRVTLRCSPRSGDLSVYWYQQSLDQGLQFLIQYYNGEERAKGNILERFSAQQFPDLHSELNLSSLELGDSALYFCASSVAGHPGQPQHFGDGTRLSIL.

The chain is built from TRBV2 and TRBJ1-5, with D possibly matching TRBD1 (5 bases). The CDR3 consists of 15 residues. V shed 4 bases and J shed 5 bases, with 15 bases lying between them. CDR1 is SNHLY, CDR2 FYNNEI, per germline. CDR3 coding DNA: TGTGCCAGCAGTGTCCGTCAGGGTGGGGATCAGCCCCAGCATTTT. This sequence encodes CASSVRQGGDQPQHF.

This clone was seen only a few times. The chain combines TRBV7-8 with TRBJ1-1, with a tentative D call TRBD1 (5 bases). CDR1 is SGHVS and CDR2 is FQNEAQ in the germline V gene. Trimming cost V 4 bases and J 4 bases, with 16 bases left between them. The CDR3 spans 15 residues. The chain's CDR3 is CASSWSPGLGTEAFF. The CDR3 DNA is TGTGCCAGCAGCTGGTCCCCAGGGTTGGGCACTGAAGCTTTCTTT.

The chain links TRBV5-1 to TRBJ2-2; a possible D gene is TRBD2 (5 bases). This CDR3 is built from 15 residues. Trimming shortened V by 5 bases and J by 3 bases, and 14 bases separated the two germline ends. The germline gives CDR1 SGHRS, CDR2 YFSETQ. As DNA, the CDR3 is TGCGCCAGCAGTCTGGAGGCTAGTCACACCGGGGAGCTGTTTTTT. Amino acid sequence: CASSLEASHTGELFF. Together with reference TRBV5-1 and TRBJ2-2, the CDR3 gives the full variable domain: KAGVTQTPRYLIKTRGQQVTLSCSPISGHRSVSWYQQTPGQGLQFLFEYFSETQRNKGNFPGRFSGRQFSNSRSEMNVSTLELGDSALYLCASSLEASHTGELFFGEGSRLTVL.

The chain employs TRBV11-3 and TRBJ1-1; 10 positions agree with TRBD1. The CDR3 sequence is 13 residues long. V lost 3 bases to trimming and J lost 9 bases; unmatched junction nucleotides: 4. CDR1 and CDR2 from the germline V gene are SGHNT and YENEEA. The CDR3 DNA is TGTGCCAGCAGCTTCGGACAGGGGGGGAAAGCTTTCTTT. Translated, it gives CASSFGQGGKAFF.

V gene TRBV29-1 combines with J gene TRBJ2-2; tentatively, D is TRBD2 (6 bases). The ends were cut back, 1 base at V and 5 bases at J, with 17 bases in the middle. CDR3 length equals 16 residues. Germline CDR1 is SQVTM and CDR2 is ANQGSEA. CDR3 protein: CSVEGRGPRGTGELFF. The CDR3 DNA follows: TGCAGCGTTGAAGGGAGGGGCCCACGAGGTACCGGGGAGCTGTTTTTT.

This chain joins TRBV12-3 or TRBV12-4 and TRBJ2-3; no reliable D call. This CDR3 region has 13 residues. V lost 3 bases and J lost 0, with 4 bases in between. The CDR3 loop reads CASSLQSTDTQYF. CDR3 sequence (DNA): TGTGCCAGCAGTTTGCAGAGCACAGATACGCAGTATTTT.

The chain has TRBV7-2 and TRBJ2-7; TRBD1 matches at 9 bases. CDR3 length: 16 amino acids. Germline trimming cut 2 bases from V and 4 bases from J; bases unmatched to any gene: 9. In germline, CDR1 is SGHTA, CDR2 FQGNSA. CDR3 residues: CASSLRLSDRGYEQYF. CDR3 nucleotide sequence: TGTGCCAGCAGCTTACGGTTATCGGACAGGGGTTACGAGCAGTACTTC.

J is TRBJ2-1 and V is TRBV5-5; D remains ambiguous. The CDR3 contains 18 residues. V was clipped by 4 bases and J by 1 base, with 21 bases between them. Germline CDR1 SGHKS, CDR2 YYEKEE (reference sequence). This CDR3 is CASSRPRLALRSYNEQFF. CDR3 nucleotides: TGTGCCAGCAGCCGCCCGCGGCTCGCTTTGAGGTCCTACAATGAGCAGTTCTTC.

V is TRBV24-1 and J is TRBJ1-2, with D perhaps matching TRBD1 (5 bases). CDR3 length equals 14 residues. V lost 6 bases and J 4 bases, leaving 14 bases between the germline ends. Germline CDR1 and CDR2: KGHDR and SFDVKD. The CDR3 DNA reads as TGTGCCACCAGTACTTCCGACAGATCCTATGGCTACACCTTC. Amino acid sequence: CATSTSDRSYGYTF.